This TCR beta chain derives from a study of brain T cells in children with intractable seizures. General study points: Viral specificity was inferred only from CDR3 similarity; HCMV serostatus was unknown.

The CDR3 sequence is 17 residues long. In germline, CDR1 is PRHDT, CDR2 FYEKMQ (reference sequence). J was trimmed by 7 bases and V by 0 bases; bases with no gene match: 9. This clone was found once. Its cognate antigen is unknown. The assay was immunoSEQ multiplex PCR, and TCRdb's table has in-frame clones only and misses some. The sample includes about 340,000 clones, about 93% of them seen just once. Time point described: blood from clinic visit 5 months post-surgery; TSC patient then seizure free. The sequenced cases were selected for having the highest brain T cell transcript signatures. Before surgery, patients took at least one anti-epileptic drug.

This clonotype originated in a boy in the first two years of life with tuberous sclerosis and intractable seizures. Source: peripheral blood, taken approximately 5 months after surgery. This chain uses TRBV13 with TRBJ1-4, with TRBD1 matching 9 bases. The CDR3 loop reads CASSLGRATGGTEKLFF. The CDR3 region has the DNA TGTGCCAGCAGCTTAGGAAGGGCGACAGGGGGTACTGAAAAACTGTTTTTT.